The 6 T cell receptor beta chains below all came from one sample that was sequenced in a study of blood T cells in healthy people across ages. Through a sample-barcoded 5' primer and a J-beta primer mix, a second PCR was run for roughly 6 to 11 cycles. TCRdb independently ran MiXCR on the 5' RACE reads; one entry per CDR3 protein. The sample has about 1.4 million distinct CDR3 sequences, approximately 60% seen once; the top ten hold roughly 6.3%. The specimen was blood. The receptors were gathered from a man aged 18 to 35 in good health.

There are a few counts of this clonotype. This chain joins TRBV29-1 and TRBJ2-1; D unclear. Germline CDR1 SQVTM, CDR2 ANQGSEA. The CDR3 extends over 14 amino acids. V lost 4 bases and J lost 8, with 18 bases in between. In DNA form, the CDR3 reads TGCAGCGTTGTACCACCCCGTAGATGGGATGAGCAGTTCTTC. Encoded protein: CSVVPPRRWDEQFF.

The genes are TRBV5-4 and TRBJ2-7; tentative D call: TRBD1 (7 bases). The assigned J gene may be wrong: the sequence end matches TRBJ2-5 better. This CDR3 has 18 amino acids. Germline values: CDR1 SGHNT, CDR2 YYREEE (reference sequence). The CDR3 DNA follows: TGTGCCAGCAGCTACGGATCGGGCTTGGGTCCAGGGGGGGAGACCCAGTACTTC. Translating gives CASSYGSGLGPGGETQYF.

The chain carries TRBV27 and TRBJ1-2; D is uncertain. CDR3 length: 14 residues. Germline-derived CDR1 and CDR2 are MNHEY and SMNVEV (reference sequence). The V end lost 2 bases, the J end lost 6 bases, and 13 bases lay between the germline ends. The CDR3 here is CASSLMGGSDGYTF. CDR3 nucleotide sequence: TGTGCCAGCAGTTTAATGGGAGGGAGCGATGGCTACACCTTC.

This clonotype was seen ten or more times. V usage is TRBV28 and J usage is TRBJ2-7, with 8 bases that match TRBD1. CDR1 is MDHEN and CDR2 is SYDVKM in the germline V gene. Losses at the gene ends were 4 bases for V and 3 bases for J; bases not matched to a gene: 8. CDR3 size: 15 residues. CDR3 region: CASSSKGQDFYEQYF. The DNA for the CDR3 is TGTGCCAGCAGTTCAAAGGGACAGGACTTCTACGAGCAGTACTTC.

The rearrangement joins TRBV25-1 to TRBJ2-5; the D call may be TRBD1 or TRBD2 (6 bases each). There are 15 residues in the CDR3. The germline CDR1 and CDR2 sequences are MGHDK and SYGVNS. V dropped 2 bases and J dropped 5 bases, with 15 bases sitting between them. The chain's CDR3 is CASSEPRGPQETQYF. For the CDR3, the DNA is TGTGCCAGCAGTGAACCCCGGGGGCCCCAGGAGACCCAGTACTTC.

The chain has TRBV7-9 and TRBJ2-3; 7 nucleotides match TRBD1. This CDR3 is 14 amino acids long. From germline, CDR1 is SEHNR and CDR2 FQNEAQ (reference sequence). Germline trimming cut 5 bases from V and 5 bases from J; bases unmatched to any gene: 7. CDR3: CASSPTGSEDTQYF. The CDR3 DNA is TGTGCCAGCAGCCCGACAGGGAGTGAAGATACGCAGTATTTT.